Only a few counts were recorded for the clone carrying this T cell receptor (beta chain). Its target is not known. The sample is drawn from a study of early T cells in non-severe SARS-CoV-2 infection. Study summary: The input, bulk RNA from unsorted whole blood, was sequenced, and chains were unpaired.

There are 13 residues in the CDR3. Germline-derived CDR1 and CDR2 are DFQATT and SNEGSKA (reference sequence). Trimming left V 3 bases short and J 4 bases short, with 12 bases between. Overall study results and limits: Sequences matched to VDJdb favored anti-spike CD8 responses, while private and CD4 specificities were missed.

In the library, individual cDNA molecules carried attached unique molecular identifiers. TCRdb reprocessed the 5' RACE reads with MiXCR, giving one entry per CDR3 protein. The sample has 75,000 to 90,000 distinct CDR3 sequences, about 9.4% seen once. This TCR derives from an adult who was a healthcare worker with PCR-confirmed SARS-CoV-2 infection or an uninfected control (not recorded which). This sample comprised whole blood, obtained at baseline. V is TRBV20-1 and J is TRBJ1-1, with D unclear. CDR3 protein: CSASFGALTEAFF. The CDR3, as DNA: TGCAGTGCTAGTTTCGGCGCGCTCACTGAAGCTTTCTTT.